The 7 T cell receptor beta chains in this list originate from one sample, sequenced in a study of T-cell memory formation after mild COVID-19. TCRdb reanalysed the 5' RACE reads using MiXCR and keeps one entry per CDR3 protein. The table records about 170,000 distinct CDR3 sequences, 10% to 15% of them present only once. The material sequenced was PBMCs or a T cell subset sorted from them (not recorded which). The receptor set was obtained from a man younger than 30 who had mild COVID-19 (a few samples of this study predate the infection). Cell type and time point are not known.

Notes on this clonotype: This likely comes from a read error, as the CDR3 has no conserved phenylalanine or tryptophan at its end. CDR3 DNA sequence: TGCGCCAGCAGCCACAGCGGGGCTAGCACAGATACGCAGTATCTT. It yields the protein CASSHSGASTDTQYL. V usage is TRBV5-1 and J usage is TRBJ2-3; TRBD2 matches at 7 bases. This CDR3 region has 15 residues. Germline V gene data show CDR1 as SGHRS and CDR2 as YFSETQ. V shed 4 bases, J shed 0 bases, and the junction held 5 bases outside the gene matches.

CDR3 in amino acids: CASSYYGTGFNYGYTF. The CDR3 DNA is TGTGCCAGCAGCTATTATGGGACAGGGTTTAACTATGGCTACACCTTC. The genes are TRBV7-9 and TRBJ1-2; 9 bases line up with TRBD1. CDR1 is SEHNR and CDR2 is FQNEAQ in the germline V gene (reference sequence). The CDR3 has 16 amino acids. Unmatched junction bases numbered 7, after V lost 4 bases and J lost 1 base.

The V call is TRBV20-1, the J call TRBJ1-6; D not certain. This CDR3 has 13 residues. V was shortened by 3 bases and J by 8 bases, with 11 bases between the two germline ends. Germline CDR1 and CDR2: DFQATT and SNEGSKA (reference sequence). The chain's CDR3 is CSASPGTDSPLHF. Written as DNA, the CDR3 is TGCAGTGCTAGCCCGGGTACGGATTCACCCCTCCACTTT.

V usage is TRBV7-4 and J usage is TRBJ2-2, with D perhaps matching TRBD2 (7 bases). The germline CDR1 and CDR2 sequences are SGHVT and SQSDAQ. V dropped 4 bases and J dropped 6 bases, with 18 bases sitting between them. The CDR3 has 16 amino acids. The CDR3 DNA is TGTGCCAGCAGCTATTCAAAAGGGGGGGAAGCCGGGGAGCTGTTTTTT. Protein product: CASSYSKGGEAGELFF.

V gene TRBV7-6 combines with J gene TRBJ2-7; 7 bases fit TRBD2. V lost 1 base, J lost 5 bases, and 8 bases stayed unmatched. This CDR3 has 15 amino acids. Germline V CDR1 and CDR2: SGHVS, FNYEAQ. The CDR3 coding sequence is TGTGCCAGCAGCTTAGGAATCCGCGGGAGCAACGAGCAGTACTTC. It yields the protein CASSLGIRGSNEQYF.

This clonotype was detected a few times. The J gene is TRBJ2-3, the V gene TRBV5-5; D possibly uses TRBD1 or TRBD2 (6 bases each). Trimming removed 0 bases from V and 6 bases from J, with 14 bases in between. CDR1 and CDR2 (germline): SGHKS, YYEKEE (reference sequence). The CDR3 spans 15 residues. This CDR3 reads CASSLAPGAHDTQYF. In DNA form, the CDR3 reads TGTGCCAGCAGCTTGGCCCCGGGGGCGCATGATACGCAGTATTTT.

The gene calls are TRBV10-3 and TRBJ1-2; D is uncertain. This CDR3 has 13 residues. The ends were cut back, 0 bases at V and 1 base at J, with 3 bases in the middle. Germline V gene sequence: CDR1 ENHRY, CDR2 SYGVKD. The CDR3: CAISESINYGYTF. The CDR3 DNA reads as TGTGCCATCAGTGAGTCGATTAACTATGGCTACACCTTC.